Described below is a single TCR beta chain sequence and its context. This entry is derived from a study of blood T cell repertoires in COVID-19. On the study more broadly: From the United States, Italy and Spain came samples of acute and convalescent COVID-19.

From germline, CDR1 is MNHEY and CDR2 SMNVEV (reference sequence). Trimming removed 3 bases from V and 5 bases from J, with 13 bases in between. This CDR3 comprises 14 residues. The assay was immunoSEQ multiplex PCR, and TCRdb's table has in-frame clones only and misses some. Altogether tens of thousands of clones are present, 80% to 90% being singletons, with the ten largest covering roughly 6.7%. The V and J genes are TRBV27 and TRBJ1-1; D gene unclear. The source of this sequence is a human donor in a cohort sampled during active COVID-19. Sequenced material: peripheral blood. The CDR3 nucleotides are TGTGCCAGCAGTTTTGCGGGAGGTCGGACTGAAGCTTTCTTT. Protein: CASSFAGGRTEAFF.